Shown below are 17 T cell receptor beta chains from a single sample sequenced in a study of T cell clonotyping in hematopoietic cell transplantation. Assay: immunoSEQ multiplex PCR; the TCRdb copy retains only in-frame clones and omits some. The data contain around 15,000 clones, less than 80% of them seen just once; the ten biggest clones take up approximately 12%. Specimen: PBMCs, collected 30 days after allogeneic stem cell transplant. The receptors come from a male patient between 45 and 59 years old who had an allogeneic stem cell transplant from an unrelated donor, so T cells may come from the graft donor. Some clones in this sample may be carry-over from other donors' samples.

The genes are TRBV7-2 and TRBJ1-3, with TRBD1 as a possible D gene (5 bases). V was clipped by 7 bases and J by 0 bases, with 22 bases between them. This CDR3 spans 18 amino acids. Germline values: CDR1 SGHTA, CDR2 FQGNSA. CDR3 DNA: TGTGCCAGCACCCGAAACCCCGGGACGGGCCTCTCTGGAAACACCATATATTTT. Residues: CASTRNPGTGLSGNTIYF.

This clone was seen a few times. A junction boundary mismatches the germline segment, possibly from a read error. This chain's CDR3 is CVSRPDSGNTEAFF. The DNA for the CDR3 is TGTGTCAGCAGGCCCGACTCAGGGAACACTGAAGCCTTCTTT. The chain couples TRBV6-5 to TRBJ1-1; perhaps TRBD1 as D (5 bases). Per germline, CDR1 MNHEY and CDR2 SVGAGI. This CDR3 has 14 amino acids.

This rearrangement joins TRBV29-1 to TRBJ2-5, with 13 bases fitting TRBD2. The DNA end is a closer match to TRBJ2-7, so the J assignment may be wrong. Germline V CDR1 and CDR2: SQVTM, ANQGSEA. The CDR3 is made up of 14 amino acids. CDR3: CSVERLAGGYEQYF. CDR3 nucleotides: TGCAGCGTTGAAAGACTAGCGGGGGGCTACGAGCAGTACTTC.

DNA for the CDR3: TGTGCCAGCAGTTTGCAGGGGGCTTACTCCAAGCAGTACTTC. Its protein product is CASSLQGAYSKQYF. The V and J genes are TRBV6-5 and TRBJ2-5, with 8 bases identical to TRBD1. The CDR3 loop spans 14 amino acids. V lost 4 bases, J lost 11 bases, and 12 bases stayed unmatched. Germline CDR1 MNHEY, CDR2 SVGAGI.

The chain employs TRBV30 and TRBJ1-6; no definite D call. V was shortened by 1 base and J by 8 bases, with 9 bases between the two germline ends. The CDR3 loop spans 13 amino acids. Germline lookup yields CDR1 GTSNPN and CDR2 SVGIG (reference sequence). CDR3 residues: CAWSGPRDSPLHF. In nucleotides, the CDR3 is TGTGCCTGGAGTGGCCCTAGGGATTCACCCCTCCACTTT.

The chain has TRBV4-1 and TRBJ2-7; 8 bases line up with TRBD2. There are 15 residues in the CDR3. Trimming removed 1 base from V and 5 bases from J; junction bases left unmatched: 7. Germline-derived CDR1 and CDR2 are MGHRA and YSYEKL. The CDR3 region is CASSQGTGGLDEQYF. The DNA of the CDR3 is TGCGCCAGCAGCCAAGGGACGGGGGGGCTTGACGAGCAGTACTTC.

The V and J genes are TRBV10-1 and TRBJ2-7; D not resolved. Germline CDR1 reads WNHNN; CDR2 reads SYGVQD (reference sequence). The CDR3 runs 15 residues. Trimming removed 6 bases from V and 3 bases from J, with 18 bases in between. The CDR3 loop reads CASSDFLHPGYEQYF. CDR3 DNA sequence: TGCGCCAGCAGCGATTTTCTTCATCCGGGCTACGAGCAGTACTTC.

In its sample, this clone was seen once. V and J are TRBV7-2 and TRBJ1-3; D is perhaps TRBD1 (6 bases). This CDR3 contains 14 residues. The ends were cut back, 1 base at V and 4 bases at J, with 8 bases in the middle. The germline V gene has CDR1 SGHTA and CDR2 FQGNSA. CDR3 nucleotides: TGTGCCAGCAGCTTAGACAGGGTCGGAAACACCATATATTTT. Translated: CASSLDRVGNTIYF.

This chain connects TRBV7-3 to TRBJ2-7, with TRBD1 matching 7 bases. The CDR3 length is 15 residues. Per the germline V gene, CDR1 is SGHTA and CDR2 is FQGTGA. V was pared by 3 bases and J by 7 bases, with 12 bases of the junction left unmatched. This CDR3 reads CASSFWTGIFPEQYF. Written as DNA, the CDR3 is TGTGCCAGCAGCTTTTGGACAGGAATTTTTCCGGAGCAGTACTTC.

The gene calls are TRBV30 and TRBJ1-1; D not certain. Germline V gene lookup returns CDR1 GTSNPN and CDR2 SVGIG (reference sequence). V was shortened by 5 bases and J by 8 bases, with 12 bases between the two germline ends. The CDR3 totals 11 residues. CDR3 protein: CAWGPGEEAFF. CDR3 nucleotides: TGTGCCTGGGGCCCGGGCGAAGAAGCTTTCTTT.

The chain joins TRBV1 to TRBJ2-7. TRBV1 is listed as a pseudogene. There are 14 residues in the CDR3. This CDR3 reads CTSSPGRRKWVQYF. The DNA for the CDR3 is TGCACCAGCAGCCCGGGACGGCGCAAGTGGGTGCAGTACTTC.

For the CDR3, the DNA is TGTGCCAGCAATGTGGGGCTTGGCAATCAGCCCCAGCATTTT. Its translation: CASNVGLGNQPQHF. This chain joins TRBV28 and TRBJ1-5; D possibly corresponds to TRBD1 (5 bases). V lost 7 bases to trimming and J lost 2 bases, with 12 bases between them. CDR1 and CDR2 from the germline V gene are MDHEN and SYDVKM. The CDR3 runs to 14 residues.

The V and J genes are TRBV27 and TRBJ1-2; D is possibly TRBD1 (5 bases). The CDR3 length is 15 residues. Germline CDR1 and CDR2: MNHEY and SMNVEV (reference sequence). Trimming cost V 0 bases and J 5 bases, with 13 bases left between them. The CDR3 spells CASSLSAGGAYGYTF. In DNA, the CDR3 is TGTGCCAGCAGTTTATCGGCCGGCGGGGCTTATGGCTACACCTTC.

The V call is TRBV4-1, the J call TRBJ2-7; possibly TRBD2 for D (6 bases). Germline V CDR1 and CDR2: MGHRA, YSYEKL. V was trimmed by 4 bases and J by 4 bases, leaving 11 bases between them. This CDR3 has 13 amino acids. For the CDR3, the DNA is TGCGCCAGCAGCCCAGGAGGACTATACGAGCAGTACTTC. Translated, it gives CASSPGGLYEQYF.

The rearrangement joins TRBV30 to TRBJ2-1; D remains unclear. CDR1 and CDR2 from the germline V gene are GTSNPN and SVGIG (reference sequence). V was clipped by 0 bases and J by 7 bases, with 7 bases between them. This CDR3 contains 12 residues. This CDR3 reads CAWSVGTNEQFF. The CDR3 nucleotides read TGTGCCTGGAGTGTTGGAACTAATGAGCAGTTCTTC.

In its sample, this clone was seen a few times. An end of the junction does not agree with germline; a read error may underlie this. The chain employs TRBV2 and TRBJ1-2, with no clear D. Germline V gene sequence: CDR1 SNHLY, CDR2 FYNNEI. The CDR3 is made up of 13 amino acids. The CDR3 nucleotides are TGTGCCGGCAGTGACCCGTCCCCATATGGCTACACCTTC. Translated: CAGSDPSPYGYTF.

A few counts support this clone. V gene TRBV28 combines with J gene TRBJ2-7, with no clear D. The CDR3 loop spans 13 amino acids. Deletions cut 6 bases from V and 2 bases from J, with 11 bases between. The germline V gene has CDR1 MDHEN and CDR2 SYDVKM. The chain's CDR3 is CASRTGLTYEQYF. In nucleotides, the CDR3 is TGTGCCAGCAGGACGGGCCTCACCTACGAGCAGTACTTC.